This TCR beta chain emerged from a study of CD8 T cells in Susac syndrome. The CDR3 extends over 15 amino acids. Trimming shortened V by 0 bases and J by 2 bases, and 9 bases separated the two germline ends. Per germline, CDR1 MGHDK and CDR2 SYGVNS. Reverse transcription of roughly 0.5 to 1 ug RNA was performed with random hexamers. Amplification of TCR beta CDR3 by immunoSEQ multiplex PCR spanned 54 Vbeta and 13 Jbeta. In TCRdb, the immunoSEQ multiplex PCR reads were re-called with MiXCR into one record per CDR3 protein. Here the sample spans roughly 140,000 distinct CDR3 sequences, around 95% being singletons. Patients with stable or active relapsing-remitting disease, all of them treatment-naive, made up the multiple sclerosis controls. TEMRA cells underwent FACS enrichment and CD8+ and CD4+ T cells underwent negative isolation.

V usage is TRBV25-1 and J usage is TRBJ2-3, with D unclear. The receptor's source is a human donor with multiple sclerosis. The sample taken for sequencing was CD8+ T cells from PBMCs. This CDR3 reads CASSEYGRTTDTQYF. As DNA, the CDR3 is TGTGCCAGCAGTGAATATGGCAGGACCACAGATACGCAGTATTTT.